This T cell receptor beta chain was identified during a study of T cell clonality in common variable immunodeficiency. Some clones are missing from TCRdb's copy, which holds only in-frame ones; the method was immunoSEQ multiplex PCR. The record shows over 30,000 clones for this sample, with no singletons present. The CDR3 runs 13 residues. Germline loops: CDR1 KGHSH, CDR2 LQKENI. V lost 5 bases to trimming and J lost 2 bases; unmatched junction nucleotides: 0. Study-level points and caveats: Reportedly, TCR beta sequences from common variable immunodeficiency showed fewer deletions and N-nucleotide insertions. Compared with healthy controls, CVID subjects showed increased TCRbeta clonality, mostly in about a third.

This clone was seen a few times. Its target is unknown. The missing CDR3 end, 3 residues past where the read stops, is filled in from the germline J gene. This TCR came from a human donor with common variable immunodeficiency. Input material: peripheral blood mononuclear cells. This chain joins TRBV18 and TRBJ2-5, with TRBD1 matching over 9 bases. The CDR3 DNA, read in part, is TGTGCCAGCTCAGGGACAGGGCAAGAGACC. It specifies CASSGTGQET. Given in full, the CDR3 is CASSGTGQETQYF.